This T cell receptor (beta chain) was recovered during a study of cytomegalovirus exposure and HLA in healthy donors. Study in general: An earlier analysis identified 120 million or so unique TCR beta sequences in about 190 million T cells. General study points: V- and J-gene trimming in TCR beta was tied to a missense DCLRE1C variant by an analysis performed later. Later, an analysis found that common viral pathogens appeared to be linked with several of the most significant clusters. Later analysis showed most CMV-associated TCR beta chains appearing HLA-restricted.

This clone was observed once. Its target is not known. PCR employed 60 Vbeta and 13 Jbeta primers. TCRdb's copy holds only in-frame clones and misses some; the assay was immunoSEQ multiplex PCR. The data contain 100,000 to 130,000 clones, under 80% of them singletons. This CDR3 has 17 residues. The germline CDR1 and CDR2 sequences are MGHRA and YSYEKL. With 1 base removed from V and 0 bases from J, the gap between germline ends came to 13 bases. The TCR comes from a woman in her forties in good health and CMV-seropositive. What was sequenced was PBMCs. The chain employs TRBV4-1 and TRBJ2-4, with D maybe TRBD1 (6 bases). CDR3 DNA sequence: TGCGCCAGCAGCCAAGTTGGACAGACTCTAGCCAAAAACATTCAGTACTTC. This sequence encodes CASSQVGQTLAKNIQYF.